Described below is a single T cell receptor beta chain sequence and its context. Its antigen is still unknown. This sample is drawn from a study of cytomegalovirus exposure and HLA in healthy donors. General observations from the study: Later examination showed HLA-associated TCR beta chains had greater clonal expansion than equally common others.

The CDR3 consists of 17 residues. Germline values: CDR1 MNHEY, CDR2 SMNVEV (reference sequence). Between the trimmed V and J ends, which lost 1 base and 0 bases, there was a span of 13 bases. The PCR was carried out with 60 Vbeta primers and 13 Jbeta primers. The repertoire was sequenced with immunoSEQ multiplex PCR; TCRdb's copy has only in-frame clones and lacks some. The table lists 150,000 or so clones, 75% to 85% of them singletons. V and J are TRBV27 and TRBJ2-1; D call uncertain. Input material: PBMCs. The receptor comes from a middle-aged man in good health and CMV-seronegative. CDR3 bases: TGTGCCAGCAGTTTATTCTCGGTCCCGAGCTCCTACAATGAGCAGTTCTTC. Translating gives CASSLFSVPSSYNEQFF.